These T cell receptor beta chains were read from a single sample in a study of T cells in Graves' hyperthyroidism and ophthalmopathy. TCRdb reprocessed the multiplex PCR reads with MiXCR, giving one entry per CDR3 protein. The sample has over 700,000 distinct CDR3 sequences; around 19% are singletons. Source material: blood. These receptors came from a woman aged 45-65 years with Graves' hyperthyroidism that later progressed to Graves' ophthalmopathy. Each CDR3 is given with its conserved first and last residue. The order of the fields is CDR3 protein, CDR3 DNA, clone size, D gene, V gene, J gene. A D gene is named only where the DNA matches it firmly. The size of a clone is reported for some rows only, either as once, few or many, or as a class for expanded clones.

cdr3_aa: CASSYSGTAYEQYF
cdr3_nt: TGTGCCAGCAGTTACTCTGGGACAGCCTACGAGCAGTACTTC
clone_size: few
d_call: TRBD1
v_call: TRBV6-6
j_call: TRBJ2-7

cdr3_aa: CSVGVTGGADEQFF
cdr3_nt: TGCAGCGTCGGAGTAACAGGGGGCGCGGATGAGCAGTTCTTC
clone_size: NA
d_call: TRBD1
v_call: TRBV29-1
j_call: TRBJ2-1

cdr3_aa: CASRLRDRDYEQYF
cdr3_nt: TGTGCCAGCAGGCTCCGGGACAGGGATTACGAGCAGTACTTC
clone_size: many
d_call: TRBD1
v_call: TRBV6-1
j_call: TRBJ2-7

cdr3_aa: CSATPADKSHNSPLHF
cdr3_nt: TGCAGTGCTACCCCGGCGGACAAAAGTCATAATTCACCCCTCCACTTT
clone_size: few
d_call: NA
v_call: TRBV20-1
j_call: TRBJ1-6

cdr3_aa: CASSFMGRRAEAFF
cdr3_nt: TGTGCCAGCAGTTTCATGGGGCGGCGCGCTGAAGCTTTCTTT
clone_size: NA
d_call: NA
v_call: TRBV12-3/TRBV12-4
j_call: TRBJ1-1

cdr3_aa: CASSSQSDTEAFF
cdr3_nt: TGTGCCAGCAGCTCGCAGTCTGACACTGAAGCTTTCTTT
clone_size: many
d_call: NA
v_call: TRBV11-2
j_call: TRBJ1-1

cdr3_aa: CATSDTGRTDTQYF
cdr3_nt: TGTGCCACCAGTGACACAGGGCGCACAGATACGCAGTATTTT
clone_size: few
d_call: NA
v_call: TRBV7-2
j_call: TRBJ2-3

cdr3_aa: CASSPQQGGYSPLHF
cdr3_nt: TGTGCCAGCAGCCCGCAACAGGGGGGGTATTCACCCCTCCACTTT
clone_size: many
d_call: TRBD1
v_call: TRBV3-1
j_call: TRBJ1-6

cdr3_aa: CATSRQRAGANVLTF
cdr3_nt: TGTGCCACCTCGAGACAGAGGGCTGGGGCCAACGTCCTGACTTTC
clone_size: NA
d_call: NA
v_call: TRBV27
j_call: TRBJ2-6

cdr3_aa: CASSASNGADEQYF
cdr3_nt: TGTGCCAGCAGCGCCTCTAACGGGGCCGACGAGCAGTACTTC
clone_size: NA
d_call: NA
v_call: TRBV9
j_call: TRBJ2-7

cdr3_aa: CASRSGTGEYYSNQPQHF
cdr3_nt: TGTGCCAGCAGGTCCGGGACAGGGGAATACTATAGCAATCAGCCCCAGCATTTT
clone_size: NA
d_call: TRBD1
v_call: TRBV6-1
j_call: TRBJ1-5

cdr3_aa: CASSLPGQGINEQFF
cdr3_nt: TGTGCCAGCAGCTTACCGGGACAGGGGATTAATGAGCAGTTCTTC
clone_size: NA
d_call: TRBD1
v_call: TRBV7-9
j_call: TRBJ2-1

cdr3_aa: CASSYKGANEQYF
cdr3_nt: TGCGCCAGCAGCTACAAGGGGGCAAACGAGCAGTACTTC
clone_size: NA
d_call: TRBD1
v_call: TRBV4-1
j_call: TRBJ2-7

cdr3_aa: CASSLSQGSSPNEKLFF
cdr3_nt: TGTGCCAGCAGTTTAAGCCAGGGTTCTTCTCCTAATGAAAAACTGTTTTTT
clone_size: NA
d_call: NA
v_call: TRBV12-3/TRBV12-4
j_call: TRBJ1-4

cdr3_aa: CASSVKGLFPGELFF
cdr3_nt: TGTGCCAGCAGCGTTAAGGGACTTTTCCCCGGGGAGCTGTTTTTT
clone_size: NA
d_call: NA
v_call: TRBV9
j_call: TRBJ2-2

cdr3_aa: CASSLRFGLLTDTQYF
cdr3_nt: TGCGCCAGCAGCTTGAGATTTGGACTTCTCACAGATACGCAGTATTTT
clone_size: few
d_call: NA
v_call: TRBV5-1
j_call: TRBJ2-3

cdr3_aa: CASSWGRPGGEAFF
cdr3_nt: TGTGCCAGCAGTTGGGGACGACCGGGAGGTGAAGCTTTCTTT
clone_size: NA
d_call: NA
v_call: TRBV6-2/TRBV6-3
j_call: TRBJ1-1

cdr3_aa: CASSIRGGMNTEAFF
cdr3_nt: TGCGCCAGCAGTATTCGAGGTGGAATGAACACTGAAGCTTTCTTT
clone_size: many
d_call: NA
v_call: TRBV5-1
j_call: TRBJ1-1

cdr3_aa: CASSLATPNEQFF
cdr3_nt: TGCGCCAGCAGCTTGGCGACGCCAAATGAGCAGTTCTTC
clone_size: many
d_call: NA
v_call: TRBV5-1
j_call: TRBJ2-1

cdr3_aa: CASSRGGVLANYGYTF
cdr3_nt: TGTGCCAGCAGCCGGGGGGGGGTATTGGCTAACTATGGCTACACCTTC
clone_size: few
d_call: NA
v_call: TRBV11-2
j_call: TRBJ1-2

cdr3_aa: CASSQEKPRSGNTIYF
cdr3_nt: TGCGCCAGCAGCCAAGAAAAACCTCGCTCTGGAAACACCATATATTTT
clone_size: few
d_call: NA
v_call: TRBV4-1
j_call: TRBJ1-3

cdr3_aa: CASSPRDRGAYEQYF
cdr3_nt: TGTGCCAGCAGCCCCCGGGACAGGGGAGCCTACGAGCAGTACTTC
clone_size: many
d_call: TRBD1
v_call: TRBV9
j_call: TRBJ2-7

cdr3_aa: CASSEAPGQVAFF
cdr3_nt: TGTGCCAGCAGTGAAGCTCCGGGACAGGTGGCTTTCTTT
clone_size: many
d_call: TRBD1
v_call: TRBV2
j_call: TRBJ1-1

cdr3_aa: CASSLEQETNYGYTF
cdr3_nt: TGCGCCAGCAGCTTGGAACAGGAAACTAACTATGGCTACACCTTC
clone_size: many
d_call: NA
v_call: TRBV5-1
j_call: TRBJ1-2

cdr3_aa: CASSQERDRGNDGYTF
cdr3_nt: TGTGCCAGCAGCCAAGAAAGGGACAGGGGCAACGATGGCTACACCTTC
clone_size: many
d_call: TRBD1
v_call: TRBV3-1
j_call: TRBJ1-2

cdr3_aa: CASSQTDRVLGEKLFF
cdr3_nt: TGTGCCAGCAGCCAAACCGACAGGGTTCTCGGTGAAAAACTGTTTTTT
clone_size: NA
d_call: TRBD1
v_call: TRBV3-1
j_call: TRBJ1-4

cdr3_aa: CASSQDPPGHNEQFF
cdr3_nt: TGTGCCAGCAGCCAAGATCCCCCCGGCCACAATGAGCAGTTCTTC
clone_size: many
d_call: NA
v_call: TRBV3-1
j_call: TRBJ2-1

cdr3_aa: CASSLFLVLNSPLHF
cdr3_nt: TGTGCCAGCAGCTTATTTCTTGTCTTAAATTCACCCCTCCACTTT
clone_size: few
d_call: NA
v_call: TRBV7-9
j_call: TRBJ1-6

cdr3_aa: CATSEGTAYGYTF
cdr3_nt: TGTGCCACCAGTGAAGGGACAGCCTATGGCTACACCTTC
clone_size: NA
d_call: TRBD1
v_call: TRBV24-1
j_call: TRBJ1-2

cdr3_aa: CASSFLVVGQETQYF
cdr3_nt: TGTGCCAGCAGCTTCTTAGTGGTTGGGCAAGAGACCCAGTACTTC
clone_size: NA
d_call: NA
v_call: TRBV11-2
j_call: TRBJ2-5

cdr3_aa: CASSLPGAFQETQYF
cdr3_nt: TGTGCCAGCAGTTTACCCGGGGCTTTTCAAGAGACCCAGTACTTC
clone_size: NA
d_call: NA
v_call: TRBV12-3/TRBV12-4
j_call: TRBJ2-5

cdr3_aa: CASSQTHSGGANNEQFF
cdr3_nt: TGCGCCAGCAGCCAGACCCATAGCGGGGGGGCCAACAATGAGCAGTTCTTC
clone_size: many
d_call: TRBD2
v_call: TRBV5-1
j_call: TRBJ2-1

cdr3_aa: CASSQDGGRSYEQYF
cdr3_nt: TGTGCCAGCAGCCAAGACGGTGGGAGATCCTACGAGCAGTACTTC
clone_size: NA
d_call: NA
v_call: TRBV14
j_call: TRBJ2-7

cdr3_aa: CASSSLMVTEAFF
cdr3_nt: TGTGCCAGCAGCTCCCTGATGGTGACTGAAGCTTTCTTT
clone_size: few
d_call: NA
v_call: TRBV7-9
j_call: TRBJ1-1

cdr3_aa: CASTGPQGAYGYTF
cdr3_nt: TGCGCCAGCACCGGGCCACAGGGGGCCTATGGCTACACCTTC
clone_size: few
d_call: TRBD1
v_call: TRBV4-1
j_call: TRBJ1-2

cdr3_aa: CASSLDLLAGAYEQYF
cdr3_nt: TGTGCCAGCAGCTTAGATTTGCTAGCGGGGGCCTACGAGCAGTACTTC
clone_size: many
d_call: TRBD2
v_call: TRBV11-2
j_call: TRBJ2-7

cdr3_aa: CASSRSSGRNTEAFF
cdr3_nt: TGTGCCAGCAGCAGATCCTCGGGGAGGAACACTGAAGCTTTCTTT
clone_size: NA
d_call: NA
v_call: TRBV7-3
j_call: TRBJ1-1